This T cell receptor beta chain was identified during a study of cytomegalovirus exposure and HLA in healthy donors. General study points: For TCR beta chains, V- and J-gene trimming was later linked to a missense DCLRE1C variant. Another analysis was done later, and it associated around 17,000 TCR beta sequences with HLA alleles at 0.05 false discovery rate. Serostatus for CMV was the only available immune exposure information.

This clone was seen more than once but under ten times. Its target is unknown. Germline V gene lookup returns CDR1 SGHNT and CDR2 YYREEE (reference sequence). V was clipped by 4 bases and J by 3 bases; unmatched bases: 8. This CDR3 has 15 amino acids. PCR used 60 Vbeta primers and 13 Jbeta primers. Sequenced by immunoSEQ multiplex PCR; TCRdb stores in-frame clones only, minus some. The sample records more than 95,000 clones, approximately 79% being singletons. This TCR derives from a man aged 30-40 years in good health and CMV-seronegative. Sequencing was performed on PBMCs. This chain connects TRBV5-4 to TRBJ2-3; 7 bases line up with TRBD2. This CDR3 is CASSQGRGGTDTQYF. The CDR3 DNA follows: TGTGCCAGCAGCCAAGGGAGGGGCGGAACAGATACGCAGTATTTT. Full variable domain (remainder filled in from reference TRBV5-4 and TRBJ2-3): ETGVTQSPTHLIKTRGQQVTLRCSSQSGHNTVSWYQQALGQGPQFIFQYYREEENGRGNFPPRFSGLQFPNYSSELNVNALELDDSALYLCASSQGRGGTDTQYFGPGTRLTVL.